Sequencing of this T cell receptor (beta chain) was carried out in a study of Tregs in tolerant kidney transplant recipients. At the level of the study: CD4+CD25+CD127- cells came from approximately three-day belatacept mixed lymphocyte reactions, some with roughly five-day graft donor restimulation. Recipient cells were told from donor cells by antibody staining.

In regard to this clone: What it recognizes is unknown.

Study observations and caveats: The small number of patients limits these findings pending further validation. This study did not directly address biological reproducibility.

Method: immunoSEQ multiplex PCR; TCRdb's copy keeps in-frame clones and lacks some. The sample has approximately 45,000 clones; roughly 95% are singletons. The source material was Tregs from blood cultured with allogeneic cells. The receptor was isolated from a human donor in good health.

The CDR3 DNA sequence: TGTGCCAGCAGCGTACAGGGGCGCGACTATGGCTACACCTTC. The encoded protein is CASSVQGRDYGYTF. The chain links TRBV9 to TRBJ1-2; the D gene is possibly TRBD1 (6 bases). CDR1 is SGDLS and CDR2 is YYNGEE in the germline V gene. This CDR3 contains 14 residues. V lost 1 base to trimming and J lost 3 bases, with 10 bases between them.